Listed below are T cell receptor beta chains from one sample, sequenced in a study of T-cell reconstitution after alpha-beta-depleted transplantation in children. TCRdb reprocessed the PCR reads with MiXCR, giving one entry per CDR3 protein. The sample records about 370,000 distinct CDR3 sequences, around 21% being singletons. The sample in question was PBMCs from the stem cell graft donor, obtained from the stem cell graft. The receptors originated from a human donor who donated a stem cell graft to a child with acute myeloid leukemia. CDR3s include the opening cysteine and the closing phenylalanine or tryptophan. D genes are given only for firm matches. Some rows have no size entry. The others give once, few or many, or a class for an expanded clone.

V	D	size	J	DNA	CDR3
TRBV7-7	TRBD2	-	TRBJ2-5	TGTGCTAGCAGCTCAATTAAAGAGCGGGAGGTTCGTCAAGAGACCCAGTACTTC	CASSSIKEREVRQETQYF
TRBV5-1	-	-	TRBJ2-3	TGCGCCAGCAGCTTGGGAATAGCGGCAGCCACAGATACGCAGTATTTT	CASSLGIAAATDTQYF
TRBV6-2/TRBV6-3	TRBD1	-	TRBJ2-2	TGTGCCAGCAGTTACTCTAAGGCCCGAACAGGGGGAGCGAACACCGGGGAGCTGTTTTTT	CASSYSKARTGGANTGELFF
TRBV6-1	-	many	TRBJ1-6	TGTGCCAGCAGCCTCGCGCCGGGAGGAAATTCACCCCTCCACTTT	CASSLAPGGNSPLHF
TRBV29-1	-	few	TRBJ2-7	TGCAGCGCTGGGTTGGCGGGAAAAGGTCGGGAGCAGTACTTC	CSAGLAGKGREQYF
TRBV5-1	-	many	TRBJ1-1	TGCGCCAGCAGCCCTGGGATAGGCAACACTGAAGCTTTCTTT	CASSPGIGNTEAFF
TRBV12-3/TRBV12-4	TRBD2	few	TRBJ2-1	TGTGCCAGCAGTCCGGGACTAGCGGGGGAGGGCTACAATGAGCAGTTCTTC	CASSPGLAGEGYNEQFF
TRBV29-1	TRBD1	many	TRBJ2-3	TGCAGCGCCGACCGCCGACAGGGGGCAGGAGATACGCAGTATTTT	CSADRRQGAGDTQYF
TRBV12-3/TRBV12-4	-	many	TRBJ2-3	TGTGCCAGCAGTACCGGGACTAGCACAGATACGCAGTATTTT	CASSTGTSTDTQYF
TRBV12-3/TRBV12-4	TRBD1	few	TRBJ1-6	TGTGCCAGCAGTTACCGGACAGGGGGGGATGTCTATAATTCACCCCTCCACTTT	CASSYRTGGDVYNSPLHF
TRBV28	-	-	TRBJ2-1	TGTGCCAGCAGTTTTATGTGGGGTACCTACAATGAGCAGTTCTTC	CASSFMWGTYNEQFF
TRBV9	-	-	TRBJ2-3	TGTGCCAGCAGCGCCCAGGGCGTCCCAAGCACAGATACGCAGTATTTT	CASSAQGVPSTDTQYF
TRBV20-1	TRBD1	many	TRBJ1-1	TGCAGTGCTAGAGATATAACAGGGGGGGAGACTGAAGCTTTCTTT	CSARDITGGETEAFF
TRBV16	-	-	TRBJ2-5	TGTGCCAGCAGTCCGCTACGCAGGGAGACCCAGTACTTC	CASSPLRRETQYF
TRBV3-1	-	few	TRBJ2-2	TGTGCCACCGAAGACTTCACCGGGGAGCTGTTTTTT	CATEDFTGELFF
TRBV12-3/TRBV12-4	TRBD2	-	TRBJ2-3	TGTGCCAGCAGTTTAAGAAACGCTCCGGGACTAGCGGTACCAGATACGCAGTATTTT	CASSLRNAPGLAVPDTQYF
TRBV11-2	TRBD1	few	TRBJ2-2	TGTGCCAGCAGCACTACCCGCAACCGGGGGACAGGGGCGAACACCGGGGAGCTGTTTTTT	CASSTTRNRGTGANTGELFF
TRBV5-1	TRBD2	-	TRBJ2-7	TGCGCCAGCAGCCCCGGGACTAGCGTCTCCTACGAGCAGTACTTC	CASSPGTSVSYEQYF
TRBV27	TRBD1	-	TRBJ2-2	TGTGCCAGCGTTCCCATAGACAGGGCGAACACCGGGGAGCTGTTTTTT	CASVPIDRANTGELFF
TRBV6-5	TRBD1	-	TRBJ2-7	TGTGCCAGCAGTTACGGGGACAGGGAAGTTAACGAGCAGTACTTC	CASSYGDREVNEQYF
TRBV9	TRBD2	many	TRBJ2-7	TGTGCCAGCAGCGAGGGGACTAGCGGGAGATACGAGCAGTACTTC	CASSEGTSGRYEQYF
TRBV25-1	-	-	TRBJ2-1	TGTGCCAGCAGTGGCTTCACAGGGAAAAGGGTAGACAATGAGCAGTTCTTC	CASSGFTGKRVDNEQFF
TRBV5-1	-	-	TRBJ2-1	TGCGCCAGCGGGGTTGAGTCCTTATTATACAATGAGCAGTTCTTC	CASGVESLLYNEQFF
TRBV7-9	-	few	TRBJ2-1	TGTGCCAGCAGCCCAGAGCCGGGCCTTGGCCGGGGAGAGGAGTCCTACAATGAGCAGTTCTTC	CASSPEPGLGRGEESYNEQFF
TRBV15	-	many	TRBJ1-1	TGTGCCACCAGCAGAGGTGAGGTCCTCACTGAAGCTTTCTTT	CATSRGEVLTEAFF
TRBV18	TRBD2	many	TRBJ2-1	TGTGCCAGCTCAGCCACTAGCGGGAGTAGCAATGAGCAGTTCTTC	CASSATSGSSNEQFF
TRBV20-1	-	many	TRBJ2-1	TGCAGTGCTAGTTTCGGTGAGCAGTTCTTC	CSASFGEQFF
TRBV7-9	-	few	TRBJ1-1	TGTGCCAGCAGTTCTTTGGGAGGTAAAGGGGACACTGAAGCTTTCTTT	CASSSLGGKGDTEAFF
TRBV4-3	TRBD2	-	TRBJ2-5	TGCGCCAGCAGCCAAGATGGCTCTAGCGGGGCGAACCAAGAGACCCAGTACTTC	CASSQDGSSGANQETQYF
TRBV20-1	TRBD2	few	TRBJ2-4	TGCAGTGCTAGGGGACTAGCGGGAGTGGACAAAAACATTCAGTACTTC	CSARGLAGVDKNIQYF
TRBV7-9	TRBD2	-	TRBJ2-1	TGTGCCAGCAGCACCCGGTTAGCGGGAAACTCCTACAATGAGCAGTTCTTC	CASSTRLAGNSYNEQFF
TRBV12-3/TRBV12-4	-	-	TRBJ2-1	TGTGCCAGCAGTTTGTCGCATCCCTCCTCCTACAATGAGCAGTTCTTC	CASSLSHPSSYNEQFF
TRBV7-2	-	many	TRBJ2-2	TGTGCCAGCAGCTTCGGGGGAGCGAGGAACACCGGGGAGCTGTTTTTT	CASSFGGARNTGELFF
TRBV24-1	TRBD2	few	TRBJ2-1	TGTGCCACCAGTGATTTGAAAGCGGGAACCTACAATGAGCAGTTCTTC	CATSDLKAGTYNEQFF
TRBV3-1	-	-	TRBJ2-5	TGTGCCAGCAGCCAAGATCGCACATTAGGGAAGACCCAGTACTTC	CASSQDRTLGKTQYF
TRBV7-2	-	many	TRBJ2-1	TGTGCCAGCAGCTTACGGGGAGGGGGCAACAATGAGCAGTTCTTC	CASSLRGGGNNEQFF
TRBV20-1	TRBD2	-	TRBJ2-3	TGCAGTGCTAGAGTTAGGACTAGTACAGATACGCAGTATTTT	CSARVRTSTDTQYF